The 2 T cell receptor beta chains presented below share a single source sample, sequenced in a study of blood T cell repertoires in COVID-19. Profiled with immunoSEQ multiplex PCR; TCRdb holds only in-frame clones, not every one. The sample holds about half a million clones, approximately 85% seen once. Sequences were obtained from peripheral blood. These receptors were collected from a human donor in a cohort sampled during active COVID-19.

The rearrangement uses TRBV7-2 and TRBJ2-3; D call uncertain. V was trimmed by 3 bases and J by 2 bases, leaving 12 bases between them. Looked up from germline, CDR1 is SGHTA and CDR2 is FQGNSA. The CDR3 runs to 15 residues. The CDR3 sequence: CASSFDYRATDTQYF. CDR3 bases: TGTGCCAGCAGCTTCGATTACAGAGCCACAGATACGCAGTATTTT.

Remarks on this clone: The same CDR3 also results from other DNA sequences found in this sample. The V and J genes are TRBV19 and TRBJ2-7; 14 bases agree with TRBD2. Germline-derived CDR1 and CDR2 are LNHDA and SQIVND (reference sequence). V shed 3 bases and J 4 bases; nucleotides not matched to a gene: 2. The CDR3 spans 15 residues. The CDR3, as DNA: TGTGCCAGTAGTATCGGGACTAGCGGGAGTTACGAGCAGTACTTC. Protein: CASSIGTSGSYEQYF.